The source of this TCR beta chain is a study of cytomegalovirus exposure and HLA in healthy donors. Primers included in the PCR were 60 Vbeta and 13 Jbeta primers. In the original analysis: The authors later counted roughly 77 million unique TCR beta chains, 9 million to 14 million of them shared. Assay: immunoSEQ multiplex PCR; the TCRdb copy retains only in-frame clones and omits some. V, J and clone size were drawn from that table, and D and trimming were deduced from the DNA. The sample lists approximately 300,000 clones, approximately 84% occurring once. Of note for this clone: Its antigen remains unknown.

CDR1 MNHNS and CDR2 SASEGT come from the germline V gene. Trimming cost V 4 bases and J 9 bases; bases outside gene matches: 21. This CDR3 region has 18 residues. Study-wide findings and caveats: In a later analysis, HLA-C alleles had the fewest associated TCRs, DRB1 alleles the most.

The rearrangement links TRBV6-1 to TRBJ2-7; TRBD1 aligns across 10 bases. The sequence was obtained from a woman aged 40 to 50 in good health and CMV-seropositive. The sample taken for sequencing was PBMCs. CDR3 in DNA: TGTGCCAGCAGTGGACCGGGACAGGGGACTGGGCACTGGGATGCGCAGTACTTC. This sequence encodes CASSGPGQGTGHWDAQYF.